The 19 T cell receptor beta chains below come from one sample, sequenced in a study of cytomegalovirus exposure and HLA in healthy donors. The PCR employed 60 Vbeta primers together with 13 Jbeta primers. Sequencing was performed with immunoSEQ multiplex PCR; in TCRdb, only in-frame clones are kept and a portion is missing. The table shows fewer than 200,000 clones, with 80% occurring only once. Sequencing was carried out using PBMCs. The receptor source for this set is a human donor in good health.

V is TRBV5-1 and J is TRBJ1-1; 9 bases are shared with TRBD1. V dropped 3 bases and J dropped 5; count of bases not matched to a gene: 5. Germline CDR1 SGHRS, CDR2 YFSETQ. The CDR3 runs 14 residues. The CDR3 DNA reads as TGCGCCAGCAGCTCCACAGGGGGCTCGACTGAAGCTTTCTTT. This encodes CASSSTGGSTEAFF.

A remark on this clone: In the same sample, other DNA sequences code for this CDR3. This chain uses TRBV9 with TRBJ2-7, with 7 positions matching TRBD1. Germline trimming cut 0 bases from V and 3 bases from J; bases unmatched to any gene: 3. The CDR3 sequence is 14 residues long. CDR1 is SGDLS, CDR2 YYNGEE, per germline. This CDR3 is CASSVEGTVYEQYF. CDR3 nucleotide sequence: TGTGCCAGCAGCGTAGAAGGGACAGTCTACGAGCAGTACTTC.

The chain has TRBV6-5 and TRBJ2-7, with 8 nucleotides matching TRBD2. V was clipped by 0 bases and J by 0 bases; unmatched bases: 1. The CDR3 extends over 15 amino acids. In germline, CDR1 is MNHEY, CDR2 SVGAGI. In DNA, the CDR3 is TGTGCCAGCAGTTACTCCGGGGGGGCCTCCTACGAGCAGTACTTC. Its translation: CASSYSGGASYEQYF.

This clone was counted a few times. The CDR3, as DNA: TGTGCCAGCAGCTTTACACCTCGGTCAGGGCCCCAGCATTTT. Its protein product is CASSFTPRSGPQHF. The chain links TRBV7-2 to TRBJ1-5; D remains unclear. CDR1 and CDR2 (germline): SGHTA, FQGNSA. Deletions cut 3 bases from V and 9 bases from J, with 15 bases between. The CDR3 has 14 amino acids.

A single count supports this clone. This sequence joins TRBV9 and TRBJ2-4, with D possibly being TRBD2 (6 bases). V lost 4 bases, J lost 8 bases, and 13 bases lay in between. Germline V gene data show CDR1 as SGDLS and CDR2 as YYNGEE. This CDR3 contains 13 residues. This CDR3 reads CASSRDSGDIQYF. The CDR3 DNA follows: TGTGCCAGCAGCAGGGACTCGGGGGACATTCAGTACTTC.

V gene TRBV7-2 combines with J gene TRBJ2-5; 7 positions agree with TRBD2. Germline CDR1 is SGHTA and CDR2 is FQGNSA. V gave up 3 bases and J gave up 3 bases; unmatched junction bases: 7. This CDR3 region has 15 residues. The CDR3 here is CASSLIGTKEETQYF. The CDR3 bases are TGTGCCAGCAGCTTGATCGGGACTAAGGAAGAGACCCAGTACTTC.

This chain links TRBV12-5 with TRBJ2-1, with 9 bases aligning to TRBD1. CDR1 LGHNT and CDR2 FRNRAP come from the germline V gene. This CDR3 region has 15 residues. Losses at the gene ends were 4 bases for V and 7 bases for J; bases not matched to a gene: 8. The CDR3 spells CASGSSRDRENEQFF. The CDR3 region has the DNA TGTGCTAGTGGTTCAAGCCGGGACAGGGAGAATGAGCAGTTCTTC.

The chain is built from TRBV7-6 and TRBJ2-3; TRBD1 might be the D (6 bases). This CDR3 has 15 residues. The germline gives CDR1 SGHVS, CDR2 FNYEAQ. The ends were cut back, 5 bases at V and 2 bases at J, with 14 bases in the middle. For the CDR3, the DNA is TGTGCCAGCAGCCAGGACAGACTCGACACAGATACGCAGTATTTT. This translates into CASSQDRLDTDTQYF.

The gene calls are TRBV5-1 and TRBJ2-1; 8 nucleotides match TRBD2. The CDR3 is 14 residues long. Germline V gives CDR1 SGHRS, CDR2 YFSETQ. The ends lost 2 bases at V and 4 bases at J; junction bases unmatched: 2. This CDR3 reads CASSFGGGYNEQFF. CDR3 DNA: TGCGCCAGCAGCTTCGGGGGGGGTTACAATGAGCAGTTCTTC.

The V and J genes are TRBV6-1 and TRBJ1-1; D is possibly TRBD1 (6 bases). V lost 5 bases to trimming and J lost 8 bases, with 18 bases between them. Germline CDR1 is MNHNS and CDR2 is SASEGT. The CDR3 has 14 residues. The CDR3 is CASSNHRVAEEAFF. The CDR3 nucleotides are TGTGCCAGCAGTAACCACAGGGTCGCCGAGGAAGCTTTCTTT.

The chain is built from TRBV19 and TRBJ1-5; no definite D call. V dropped 3 bases and J dropped 0 bases, with 9 bases sitting between them. This CDR3 comprises 15 residues. CDR1 and CDR2 (germline): LNHDA, SQIVND (reference sequence). The CDR3 is CASSMVAASNQPQHF. The CDR3 DNA sequence: TGTGCCAGTAGTATGGTGGCGGCTAGCAATCAGCCCCAGCATTTT.

The chain has TRBV2 and TRBJ2-3, with D perhaps matching TRBD2 (5 bases). The ends were cut back, 3 bases at V and 10 bases at J, with 8 bases in the middle. The CDR3 extends over 11 amino acids. Germline V lookup: CDR1 SNHLY, CDR2 FYNNEI. CDR3 amino acids: CASSDEGPQYF. The CDR3 DNA sequence: TGTGCCAGCAGTGATGAGGGCCCGCAGTATTTT.

This clone was picked up one time. One junction end does not reproduce the germline sequence, and a read error may be involved. V and J are TRBV7-9 and TRBJ1-1; 9 nucleotides align to TRBD1. This CDR3 is built from 17 residues. Per germline, CDR1 SEHNR and CDR2 FQNEAQ (reference sequence). This chain's CDR3 is CSSSQLGQGSAGTEAFF. DNA of the CDR3: TGTTCCAGCAGCCAACTCGGACAGGGGAGTGCTGGCACTGAAGCTTTCTTT.

This chain joins TRBV4-1 and TRBJ1-1; D might be TRBD1 (5 bases). V was trimmed by 2 bases and J by 2 bases, leaving 12 bases between them. CDR3 length: 15 amino acids. Germline V gives CDR1 MGHRA, CDR2 YSYEKL. In DNA form, the CDR3 reads TGCGCCAGCAGCCAAACTGACAGACACAACACTGAAGCTTTCTTT. Protein sequence: CASSQTDRHNTEAFF.

The chain carries TRBV19 and TRBJ2-7, with TRBD1 identical over 10 bases. The CDR3 contains 16 residues. The germline CDR1 and CDR2 sequences are LNHDA and SQIVND (reference sequence). The junction had 10 bases not matched to a gene; V was cut back by 6 bases and J by 2 bases. The CDR3 DNA sequence: TGTGCCAGTAGGGGCCCGGGACAGGGGTCTGCCTACGAGCAGTACTTC. It yields the protein CASRGPGQGSAYEQYF.

The chain uses TRBV4-3 and TRBJ2-5, with a possible D match to TRBD1 (6 bases). The J call may be faulty, since TRBJ2-7 better matches the DNA end. This CDR3 region has 15 residues. Germline values: CDR1 LGHNA, CDR2 YSLEER. Here the CDR3 DNA reads TGCGCCAGCAGCCTAGGGTCAGGGGTCGGCTACGAGCAGTACTTC. Protein product: CASSLGSGVGYEQYF.

The chain is built from TRBV9 and TRBJ2-2; TRBD1 matches 8 bases. This CDR3 has 16 amino acids. CDR1 is SGDLS, CDR2 YYNGEE, per germline. V lost 1 base and J lost 3; bases outside the gene matches: 5. This CDR3 reads CASSVQGAADTGELFF. The DNA of the CDR3 is TGTGCCAGCAGCGTACAGGGGGCCGCCGACACCGGGGAGCTGTTTTTT.

The chain employs TRBV5-1 and TRBJ2-5; 9 bases fit TRBD1. Germline V CDR1 and CDR2: SGHRS, YFSETQ. The V gene end was trimmed by 4 bases and the J gene end by 11 bases; junction bases not matched to a gene: 12. The CDR3 runs 14 residues. The CDR3 loop is CASSLRDREGEQYF. The CDR3 DNA is TGCGCCAGCAGCCTACGGGACAGGGAGGGAGAGCAGTACTTC.

This clone was seen a handful of times. This chain joins TRBV5-1 and TRBJ2-1, with 7 nucleotides matching TRBD2. The CDR3 extends over 15 amino acids. With 4 bases clipped from V and 3 bases from J, the junction kept 7 bases outside the gene matches. Germline CDR1 SGHRS, CDR2 YFSETQ. The CDR3 loop reads CASSPSSGFYNEQFF. For the CDR3, the DNA is TGCGCCAGCAGCCCCTCTAGCGGATTCTACAATGAGCAGTTCTTC.